In its sample, the clone carrying this T cell receptor (beta chain) was seen a few times. At the DNA level, this CDR3 is encoded by other sequences in the same sample as well. The entry originates in a study of shared clonotypes between healthy human individuals. Per sorted-subset replicate PCR, input was approximately 0.2 ug DNA, representing tens of thousands of T cell genomes. The assay was immunoSEQ multiplex PCR, and TCRdb's table has in-frame clones only and misses some. Of 850,000 to 1,100,000 clones in the sample, about 80% were seen once. CDR1 is SQVTM and CDR2 is ANQGSEA in the germline V gene. This CDR3 has 13 residues. Trimming cost V 6 bases and J 5 bases, with 13 bases left between them.

The clonotype was recovered from a man aged 18 to 35 in good health. Some clones in this sample may be carry-over from other donors' samples. The sequenced sample was memory CD4+ T cells from PBMCs. Subset indicated: CD45RA-negative fraction. This rearrangement joins TRBV29-1 to TRBJ1-4, with D maybe TRBD1 (6 bases). The CDR3 spells CSVGEGVNEKLFF. The CDR3, as DNA: TGCAGCGTCGGTGAGGGGGTAAATGAAAAACTGTTTTTT.